The rows below give T cell receptor beta chains drawn from one sample of a study of T cell repertoires in cytomegalovirus infection. No antigen has been identified for these receptors. From the reads, TCRdb called clonotypes with MiXCR, one entry per CDR3 protein. The sample has fewer than 900,000 distinct CDR3 sequences, 25% to 35% seen once; the top ten hold about an eighth. The sequencing used cultured CD8+ T cells from PBMCs, collected from culture after CMV antigen stimulation. The source is a human donor in good health (CMV status not recorded). Some clones in this sample may be carry-over from other donors' samples. Each CDR3 is given with its conserved first and last residue. D genes are given only for firm matches. A row's size may be missing; if present it is once, few, many or a size class.

TRBV4-3	13	few	TRBJ1-2	NA	CASSPDTVGGYTF	TGCGCCAGCAGCCCTGACACCGTCGGAGGCTACACCTTC
TRBV15	14	NA	TRBJ1-1	NA	CATRLSGENTEAFF	TGTGCCACCAGACTCTCAGGGGAGAACACTGAAGCTTTCTTT
TRBV10-3	13	NA	TRBJ2-5	NA	CAIRLTSLGTQYF	TGTGCCATCAGATTGACTTCTTTGGGGACCCAGTACTTC
TRBV7-3	15	NA	TRBJ2-4	NA	CATYRDTLAKNIQYF	TGTGCCACCTACCGGGACACACTAGCCAAAAACATTCAGTACTTC
TRBV14	12	NA	TRBJ2-3	NA	CATSRSTDTQYF	TGTGCCACATCGCGAAGCACAGATACGCAGTATTTT
TRBV6-1	20	NA	TRBJ2-7	TRBD2	CASSNREQGYSGGRFYEQYF	TGTGCCAGCAGTAACCGAGAGCAGGGTTATAGCGGGGGCCGTTTTTACGAGCAGTACTTC
TRBV7-8	18	large	TRBJ2-5	TRBD2	CASSLGGTSGGPMETQYF	TGTGCCAGCAGCTTAGGCGGGACTAGCGGGGGGCCGATGGAGACCCAGTACTTC
TRBV7-6	13	few	TRBJ1-2	NA	CASSLPGPRSYTF	TGTGCTAGCAGCCTACCGGGGCCCCGCAGCTACACCTTC
TRBV27	18	many	TRBJ2-2	TRBD2	CASSPRTSGNSPTGELFF	TGTGCCAGCAGCCCCCGGACTAGCGGGAACTCCCCCACCGGGGAGCTGTTTTTT
TRBV14	14	few	TRBJ1-2	NA	CASSQVKGPYGYTF	TGTGCCAGCAGCCAAGTGAAGGGGCCATATGGCTACACCTTC
TRBV6-1	16	NA	TRBJ1-2	NA	CASSVLGGTELDGYTF	TGTGCCAGCAGTGTATTGGGCGGGACCGAGCTTGATGGCTACACCTTC
TRBV7-3	14	many	TRBJ2-1	NA	CASSAKWGAGRQFF	TGTGCCAGCAGCGCTAAGTGGGGGGCGGGTCGGCAGTTCTTC